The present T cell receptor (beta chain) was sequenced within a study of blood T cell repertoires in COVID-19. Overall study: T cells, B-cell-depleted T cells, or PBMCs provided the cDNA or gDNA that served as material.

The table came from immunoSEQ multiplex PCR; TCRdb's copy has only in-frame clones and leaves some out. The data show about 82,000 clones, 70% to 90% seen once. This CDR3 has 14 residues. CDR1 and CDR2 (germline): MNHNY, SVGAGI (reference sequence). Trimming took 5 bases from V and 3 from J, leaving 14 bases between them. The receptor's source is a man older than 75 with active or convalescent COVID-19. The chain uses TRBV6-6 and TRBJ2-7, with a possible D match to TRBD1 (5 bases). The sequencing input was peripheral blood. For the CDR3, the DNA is TGTGCCAGCAGTGACCCCAGGGTCCGCTACGAGCAGTACGTC. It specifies CASSDPRVRYEQYV.